The 32 T cell receptor beta chains presented below share a single source sample, sequenced in a study of blood T cells in healthy people across ages. Using a J-beta primer mix together with a sample-barcoded 5' primer, a second PCR was run for roughly 7 to 11 cycles. Via MiXCR, TCRdb re-called the 5' RACE reads, giving one row per CDR3 protein. This sample has some 1.4 million distinct CDR3 sequences, with 42% found just once. The sample comprised blood. The receptor set was obtained from a woman in her late teens or twenties in good health.

The table lists this clonotype with a few counts. The chain carries TRBV11-2 and TRBJ2-5; 8 nucleotides align to TRBD1. The tail of the sequence fits TRBJ2-7 better, so the J call may be wrong. The CDR3 runs to 14 residues. Germline values: CDR1 SGHAT, CDR2 FQNNGV. The CDR3 sequence is CASSFGTGRVEQYF. The CDR3 bases are TGTGCCAGCAGCTTCGGGACAGGAAGGGTCGAGCAGTACTTC.

This clonotype has only a few counts. This chain links TRBV9 with TRBJ2-7; 10 nucleotides line up with TRBD2. V shed 3 bases and J 2 bases; nucleotides not matched to a gene: 8. This CDR3 spans 16 amino acids. Germline V gene lookup returns CDR1 SGDLS and CDR2 YYNGEE. CDR3 region: CASSESSGGATYEQYF. The CDR3, as DNA: TGTGCCAGCAGCGAGAGCAGCGGGGGGGCAACCTACGAGCAGTACTTC. Drawing the rest from reference TRBV9 and TRBJ2-7, the complete variable domain is DSGVTQTPKHLITATGQRVTLRCSPRSGDLSVYWYQQSLDQGLQFLIQYYNGEERAKGNILERFSAQQFPDLHSELNLSSLELGDSALYFCASSESSGGATYEQYFGPGTRLTVT.

This clonotype was found a few times. The chain recombines TRBV3-1 with TRBJ1-1; perhaps TRBD1 as D (5 bases). The CDR3 runs to 19 residues. In germline, CDR1 is LGHDT, CDR2 YNNKEL (reference sequence). Deletions cut 1 base from V and 0 bases from J, with 21 bases between. The CDR3 DNA follows: TGTGCCAGCAGCCAAGGGCTTTCGTGGATGACAGCCATGAACACTGAAGCTTTCTTT. Protein sequence: CASSQGLSWMTAMNTEAFF.

The CDR3 here is CASSYGGGRLGYTF. In nucleotides, the CDR3 is TGTGCCAGCAGTTACGGAGGGGGGCGCCTAGGCTACACCTTC. This sequence joins TRBV6-5 and TRBJ1-2; weak D call: TRBD1 (6 bases). The CDR3 has 14 residues. The ends were cut back, 2 bases at V and 8 bases at J, with 15 bases in the middle. CDR1 is MNHEY and CDR2 is SVGAGI in the germline V gene.

The chain is built from TRBV15 and TRBJ2-1, with D hard to call. Germline-derived CDR1 and CDR2 are LNHNV and YYDKDF (reference sequence). V was shortened by 0 bases and J by 7 bases, with 10 bases between the two germline ends. The CDR3 loop spans 14 amino acids. CDR3 nucleotide sequence: TGTGCCACCAGCAGAGATAAAGCCGGAAATGAGCAGTTCTTC. Its translation: CATSRDKAGNEQFF.

This clonotype came up a few times. V is TRBV12-5 and J is TRBJ2-7, with D unresolved. The V gene lost 3 bases and the J gene lost 4 bases, with 7 bases spanning the gap. The CDR3 is 12 residues long. CDR1 and CDR2 (germline): LGHNT, FRNRAP. CDR3 coding DNA: TGTGCTAGTGGTTTTGGCGGATACGAGCAGTACTTC. Its translation is CASGFGGYEQYF.

V is TRBV19 and J is TRBJ2-1; 15 nucleotides align to TRBD2. There are 20 residues in the CDR3. CDR1 is LNHDA, CDR2 SQIVND, per germline (reference sequence). V was clipped by 4 bases and J by 0 bases; unmatched bases: 10. DNA of the CDR3: TGTGCCAGTAGTAGGTCCGGGACTAGCGGGGGGTATAGCTCCTACAATGAGCAGTTCTTC. Translation gives CASSRSGTSGGYSSYNEQFF. Combining the CDR3 with reference TRBV19 and TRBJ2-1 gives the whole variable domain DGGITQSPKYLFRKEGQNVTLSCEQNLNHDAMYWYRQDPGQGLRLIYYSQIVNDFQKGDIAEGYSVSREKKESFPLTVTSAQKNPTAFYLCASSRSGTSGGYSSYNEQFFGPGTRLTVL.

The chain has TRBV27 and TRBJ2-1; 7 nucleotides align to TRBD2. Germline V gives CDR1 MNHEY, CDR2 SMNVEV (reference sequence). The V gene end was trimmed by 3 bases and the J gene end by 2 bases; junction bases not matched to a gene: 7. CDR3 length: 16 residues. The CDR3 region is CASSLVSGNPYNEQFF. The CDR3 DNA sequence: TGTGCCAGCAGTTTGGTCAGCGGGAACCCCTACAATGAGCAGTTCTTC.

This clonotype was recorded a few times. J is TRBJ2-7 and V is TRBV25-1, with D possibly matching TRBD1 (5 bases). Trimming stripped 6 bases from V and 0 bases from J, with 15 bases between. This CDR3 region has 15 residues. Germline CDR1 reads MGHDK; CDR2 reads SYGVNS. The CDR3 region has the DNA TGTGCCAGCAGGAAATCAGGGCTGAGCTCCTACGAGCAGTACTTC. Protein: CASRKSGLSSYEQYF.

The V and J genes are TRBV5-1 and TRBJ2-1, with 10 bases fitting TRBD2. V shed 2 bases, J shed 3 bases, and the junction held 5 bases outside the gene matches. CDR3 size: 16 residues. The V gene's germline CDR1 is SGHRS and CDR2 YFSETQ. CDR3 region: CASSFGAGGLYNEQFF. CDR3 coding DNA: TGCGCCAGCAGCTTTGGAGCGGGAGGGCTCTACAATGAGCAGTTCTTC.

The gene calls are TRBV10-3 and TRBJ2-1; a weak D match, TRBD2 (5 bases). Looked up from germline, CDR1 is ENHRY and CDR2 is SYGVKD. The CDR3 runs to 14 residues. Trimming removed 7 bases from V and 6 bases from J, with 16 bases in between. The CDR3 loop reads CAITTTASSNEQFF. CDR3 DNA: TGTGCCATCACCACCACCGCTAGCAGCAATGAGCAGTTCTTC.

This chain connects TRBV29-1 to TRBJ2-1; 8 positions agree with TRBD1. The J call may be mistaken, given a closer DNA end match to TRBJ2-7. Germline CDR1 is SQVTM and CDR2 is ANQGSEA. This CDR3 is 14 amino acids long. This CDR3 reads CSVAPGQAYNEQYF. In DNA, the CDR3 is TGCAGCGTTGCACCGGGACAGGCGTACAATGAGCAGTACTTC.

The chain has TRBV2 and TRBJ1-4, with D possibly matching TRBD1 (6 bases). Deletions cut 3 bases from V and 12 bases from J, with 14 bases between. CDR1 is SNHLY and CDR2 is FYNNEI in the germline V gene. The CDR3 has 13 residues. The DNA of the CDR3 is TGTGCCAGCAGTGAGATAAGGGGGGATCAACTGTTTTTT. It specifies CASSEIRGDQLFF.

This chain joins TRBV20-1 and TRBJ1-1; D gene ambiguous. Germline CDR1 reads DFQATT; CDR2 reads SNEGSKA (reference sequence). V lost 1 base to trimming and J lost 4 bases, with 7 bases between them. This CDR3 has 12 residues. The CDR3 sequence: CSARVGSTEAFF. In DNA form, the CDR3 reads TGCAGTGCTAGAGTGGGGTCCACTGAAGCTTTCTTT.

The chain combines TRBV20-1 with TRBJ2-3; D is undetermined. CDR1 and CDR2 (germline): DFQATT, SNEGSKA (reference sequence). The CDR3 length is 14 residues. V was trimmed by 5 bases and J by 1 base, leaving 13 bases between them. The CDR3 is CSADSARGTDTQYF. As DNA, the CDR3 is TGCAGTGCTGACTCCGCAAGGGGCACAGATACGCAGTATTTT.

As concerns this clonotype: A junction boundary mismatches the germline segment, possibly from a read error. V usage is TRBV29-1 and J usage is TRBJ2-1, with D perhaps matching TRBD1 (6 bases). The CDR3 is made up of 12 amino acids. Germline loops: CDR1 SQVTM, CDR2 ANQGSEA. The DNA for the CDR3 is TGCAGCGTCCGGGACAACTACGATGAGCAGTTCTTC. This encodes CSVRDNYDEQFF.

This clonotype has just a few counts. The rearrangement links TRBV27 to TRBJ2-1; D is possibly TRBD2 (5 bases). The V and J ends lost 5 bases and 4 bases respectively, with 9 bases between them. Germline V gene lookup returns CDR1 MNHEY and CDR2 SMNVEV (reference sequence). The CDR3 has 13 amino acids. CDR3 DNA sequence: TGTGCCAGCAGTGTGGACTTATACAATGAGCAGTTCTTC. Translated, it gives CASSVDLYNEQFF.

This clonotype was seen only a few times. This chain connects TRBV6-2 or TRBV6-3 to TRBJ2-2; 7 bases map to TRBD1. J was trimmed by 2 bases and V by 0 bases; bases with no gene match: 3. Germline V gene data show CDR1 as MNHEY and CDR2 as SVGEGT. The CDR3 covers 16 residues. In DNA, the CDR3 is TGTGCCAGCAGTTACTCCGGGACAGTCAACACCGGGGAGCTGTTTTTT. Translated, it gives CASSYSGTVNTGELFF.

This clonotype showed up just a few times. The rearrangement links TRBV27 to TRBJ2-3; D possibly corresponds to TRBD2 (6 bases). The CDR3 covers 14 residues. From germline, CDR1 is MNHEY and CDR2 SMNVEV (reference sequence). V was cut by 8 bases and J by 2 bases, with 14 bases left in between. The CDR3, as DNA: TGTGCCAGCGCGTTCGGGAGTGACACAGATACGCAGTATTTT. Translating gives CASAFGSDTDTQYF.

The rearrangement uses TRBV15 and TRBJ1-2; D ambiguous. CDR3 length equals 15 residues. Trimming took 3 bases from V and 2 from J, leaving 13 bases between them. Germline loops: CDR1 LNHNV, CDR2 YYDKDF (reference sequence). Here the CDR3 reads CATSRDPSPNYGYTF. DNA for the CDR3: TGTGCCACCAGCAGGGACCCTTCACCAAACTATGGCTACACCTTC.

This sequence joins TRBV5-1 and TRBJ1-4; D is possibly TRBD1 (6 bases). Trimming stripped 4 bases from V and 8 bases from J, with 18 bases between. The CDR3 spans 15 residues. CDR1 is SGHRS and CDR2 is YFSETQ in the germline V gene. For the CDR3, the DNA is TGCGCCAGCAGCCGCCGGGGGGCAAGGGAGGAAAAACTGTTTTTT. This encodes CASSRRGAREEKLFF.

This chain uses TRBV29-1 with TRBJ2-1, with 12 bases identical to TRBD2. CDR1 is SQVTM, CDR2 ANQGSEA, per germline. Trimming took 3 bases from V and 8 from J; bases not matched to a gene: 8. This CDR3 is 15 amino acids long. In nucleotides, the CDR3 is TGCAGCGTTGAGACTAGCGGGGGCCCGGGAGATGAGCAGTTCTTC. As protein: CSVETSGGPGDEQFF.

This clonotype was detected only a few times. The CDR3 protein is CASSPFRGDHEQYF. DNA of the CDR3: TGTGCCAGCTCACCTTTTAGAGGGGACCACGAGCAGTACTTC. The chain combines TRBV18 with TRBJ2-7; D may correspond to TRBD1 or TRBD2 (5 bases each). V shed 3 bases and J shed 5 bases, with 14 bases lying between them. CDR1 and CDR2 from the germline V gene are KGHSH and LQKENI. This CDR3 region has 14 residues.

This clonotype was counted between two and nine times. The rearrangement links TRBV12-3 or TRBV12-4 to TRBJ2-3; tentatively, D is TRBD1 or TRBD2 (5 bases each). This CDR3 comprises 15 residues. Trimming took 5 bases from V and 1 from J, leaving 13 bases between them. CDR3 amino acids: CASSTPGRGTDTQYF. As DNA, the CDR3 is TGTGCCAGCAGTACGCCGGGACGAGGCACAGATACGCAGTATTTT.

The chain recombines TRBV12-3 or TRBV12-4 with TRBJ1-4; 7 bases fit TRBD1. The CDR3 has 16 amino acids. Losses at the gene ends were 5 bases for V and 8 bases for J; bases not matched to a gene: 14. Written as DNA, the CDR3 is TGTGCCAGCAGTCCCAGCCGGACAGGATCGGACGAAAAACTGTTTTTT. It specifies CASSPSRTGSDEKLFF.

This clonotype came up a few times. The V and J genes are TRBV3-1 and TRBJ2-3; D is uncertain. The CDR3 covers 15 residues. Trimming pared 3 bases from V and 0 bases from J, leaving 10 bases between. Germline V gene lookup returns CDR1 LGHDT and CDR2 YNNKEL (reference sequence). The CDR3 coding sequence is TGTGCCAGCAGCCAGGAGCGTCCTAGCACAGATACGCAGTATTTT. Residues: CASSQERPSTDTQYF.

The chain couples TRBV5-1 to TRBJ2-1, with D unresolved. This CDR3 has 15 amino acids. Germline V CDR1 and CDR2: SGHRS, YFSETQ. Trimming took off 2 bases at V and 3 bases at J, with 12 bases between the two ends. The CDR3 sequence is CASSLAPAFYNEQFF. In DNA, the CDR3 is TGCGCCAGCAGCTTAGCCCCCGCCTTCTACAATGAGCAGTTCTTC.

The chain couples TRBV6-5 to TRBJ2-1; 10 bases agree with TRBD2. This CDR3 comprises 15 residues. The V and J ends lost 9 bases and 3 bases, in that order; junction bases with no gene match: 8. Germline CDR1 is MNHEY and CDR2 is SVGAGI. The CDR3 nucleotides read TGTGCCAGGAACTTAAGACTAGCGGGCTACAATGAGCAGTTCTTC. Protein: CARNLRLAGYNEQFF.

The CDR3 DNA is TGTGCCAGCAGCCTAACCGCGGGGCAGCCCCAGCATTTT. This gives the protein CASSLTAGQPQHF. This rearrangement joins TRBV12-3 or TRBV12-4 to TRBJ1-5, with D unresolved. This CDR3 spans 13 amino acids. Trimming took off 6 bases at V and 7 bases at J, with 13 bases between the two ends.

The chain joins TRBV10-3 to TRBJ1-1, with D possibly being TRBD1 (5 bases). CDR3 size: 15 residues. From germline, CDR1 is ENHRY and CDR2 SYGVKD. Trimming removed 4 bases from V and 3 bases from J, with 15 bases in between. CDR3 nucleotides: TGTGCCATCAGTGCAGGGTTTGGGGTGGACACTGAAGCTTTCTTT. It is translated as CAISAGFGVDTEAFF.

This clonotype was observed a few times. This chain connects TRBV7-2 to TRBJ1-2; D is perhaps TRBD1 (6 bases). V was clipped by 4 bases and J by 4 bases, with 22 bases between them. Germline V gene sequence: CDR1 SGHTA, CDR2 FQGNSA. This CDR3 spans 17 amino acids. The CDR3, as DNA: TGTGCCAGCAGCTCCAAGGGACGTACTGGGGGCTCCTATGGCTACACCTTC. Residues: CASSSKGRTGGSYGYTF.

The rearrangement joins TRBV6-6 to TRBJ2-3, with 10 bases that match TRBD1. J gave up 3 bases and V 4 bases, and 4 bases lay outside the gene matches. This CDR3 contains 15 residues. From germline, CDR1 is MNHNY and CDR2 SVGAGI (reference sequence). For the CDR3, the DNA is TGTGCCAGCAGTTTCCCGGGACAGGGGACAGATACGCAGTATTTT. Protein: CASSFPGQGTDTQYF.